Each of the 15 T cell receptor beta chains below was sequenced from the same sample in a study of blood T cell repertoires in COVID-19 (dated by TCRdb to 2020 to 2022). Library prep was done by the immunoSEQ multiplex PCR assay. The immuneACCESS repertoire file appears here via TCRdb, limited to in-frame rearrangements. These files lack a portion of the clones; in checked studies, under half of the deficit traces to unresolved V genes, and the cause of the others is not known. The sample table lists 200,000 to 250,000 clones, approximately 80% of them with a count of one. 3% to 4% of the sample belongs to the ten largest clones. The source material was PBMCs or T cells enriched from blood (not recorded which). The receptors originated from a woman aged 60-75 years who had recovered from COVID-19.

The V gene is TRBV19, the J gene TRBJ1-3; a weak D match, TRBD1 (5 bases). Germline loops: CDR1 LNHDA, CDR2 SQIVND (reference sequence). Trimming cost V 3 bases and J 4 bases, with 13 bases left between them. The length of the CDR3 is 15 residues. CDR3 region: CASSIGSRQGNTIYF. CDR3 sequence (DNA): TGTGCCAGTAGTATCGGATCCAGACAGGGAAACACCATATATTTT. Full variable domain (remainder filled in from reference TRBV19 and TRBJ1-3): DGGITQSPKYLFRKEGQNVTLSCEQNLNHDAMYWYRQDPGQGLRLIYYSQIVNDFQKGDIAEGYSVSREKKESFPLTVTSAQKNPTAFYLCASSIGSRQGNTIYFGEGSWLTVV.

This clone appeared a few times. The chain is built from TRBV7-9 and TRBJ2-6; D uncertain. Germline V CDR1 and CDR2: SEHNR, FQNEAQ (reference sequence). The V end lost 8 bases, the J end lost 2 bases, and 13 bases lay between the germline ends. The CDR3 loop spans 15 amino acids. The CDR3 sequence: CASPTGGAGANVLTF. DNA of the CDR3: TGTGCCAGCCCTACCGGCGGAGCTGGGGCCAACGTCCTGACTTTC.

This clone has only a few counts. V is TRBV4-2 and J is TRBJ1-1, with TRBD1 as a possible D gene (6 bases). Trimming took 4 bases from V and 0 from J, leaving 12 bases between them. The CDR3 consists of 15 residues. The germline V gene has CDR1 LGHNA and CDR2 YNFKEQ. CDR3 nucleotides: TGTGCCAGCAGCCGAGCCGGGACAATGAACACTGAAGCTTTCTTT. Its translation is CASSRAGTMNTEAFF.

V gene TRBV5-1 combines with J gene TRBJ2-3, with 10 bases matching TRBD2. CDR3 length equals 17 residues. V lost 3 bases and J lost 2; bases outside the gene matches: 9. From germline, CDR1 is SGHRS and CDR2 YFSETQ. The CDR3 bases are TGCGCCAGCAGCTCCCAAACTAGCGGGGATTACACAGATACGCAGTATTTT. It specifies CASSSQTSGDYTDTQYF.

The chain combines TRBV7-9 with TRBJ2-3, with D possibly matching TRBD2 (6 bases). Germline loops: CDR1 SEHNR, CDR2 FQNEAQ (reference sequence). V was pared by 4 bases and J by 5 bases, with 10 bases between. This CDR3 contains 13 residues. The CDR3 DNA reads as TGTGCCAGCAGCTCTGGAGGGTTAGATACGCAGTATTTT. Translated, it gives CASSSGGLDTQYF.

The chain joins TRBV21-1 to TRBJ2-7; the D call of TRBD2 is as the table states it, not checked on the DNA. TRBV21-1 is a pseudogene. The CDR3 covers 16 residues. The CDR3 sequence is CASSKEPGGASYEQYF. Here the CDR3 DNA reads TGTGCCAGCAGCAAAGAGCCCGGGGGGGCGAGCTACGAGCAGTACTTC.

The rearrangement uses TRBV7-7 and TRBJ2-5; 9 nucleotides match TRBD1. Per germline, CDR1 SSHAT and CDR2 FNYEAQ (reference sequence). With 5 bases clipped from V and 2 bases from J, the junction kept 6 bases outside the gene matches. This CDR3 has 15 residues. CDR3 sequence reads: CASSGSGTGQETQYF. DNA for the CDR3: TGTGCCAGCAGCGGATCCGGGACAGGGCAAGAGACCCAGTACTTC.

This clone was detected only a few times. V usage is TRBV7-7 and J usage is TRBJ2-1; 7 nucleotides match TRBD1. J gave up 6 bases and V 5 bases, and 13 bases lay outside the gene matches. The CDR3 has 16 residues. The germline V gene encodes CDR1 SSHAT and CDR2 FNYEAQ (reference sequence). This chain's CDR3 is CASSPSTDRSGNEQFF. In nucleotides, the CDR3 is TGTGCCAGCAGCCCAAGTACGGACAGGTCCGGCAATGAGCAGTTCTTC.

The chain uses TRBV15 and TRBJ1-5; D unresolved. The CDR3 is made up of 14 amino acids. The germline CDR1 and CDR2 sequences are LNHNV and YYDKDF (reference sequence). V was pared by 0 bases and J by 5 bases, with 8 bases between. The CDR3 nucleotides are TGTGCCACCAGCAGAGATCACGGTGATCAGCCCCAGCATTTT. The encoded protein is CATSRDHGDQPQHF.

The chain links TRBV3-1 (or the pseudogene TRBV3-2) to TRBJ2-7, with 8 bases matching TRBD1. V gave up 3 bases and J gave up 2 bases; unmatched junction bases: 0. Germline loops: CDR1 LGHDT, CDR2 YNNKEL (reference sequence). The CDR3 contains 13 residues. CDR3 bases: TGTGCCAGCAGCCAGGACAGGGCCTACGAGCAGTACTTC. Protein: CASSQDRAYEQYF.

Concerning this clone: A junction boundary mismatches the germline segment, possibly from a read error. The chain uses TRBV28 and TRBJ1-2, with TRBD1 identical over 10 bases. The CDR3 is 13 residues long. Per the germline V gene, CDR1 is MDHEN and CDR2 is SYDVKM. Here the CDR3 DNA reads TGTGCCAGCAGGGATGGACAGGGGGGCCTACCCTCCTTC. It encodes CASRDGQGGLPSF.

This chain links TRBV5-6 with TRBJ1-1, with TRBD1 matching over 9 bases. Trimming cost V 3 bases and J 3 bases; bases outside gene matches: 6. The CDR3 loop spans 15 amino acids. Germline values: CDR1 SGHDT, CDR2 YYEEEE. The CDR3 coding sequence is TGTGCCAGCAGCTGGGGGGGACAGGGACACACTGAAGCTTTCTTT. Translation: CASSWGGQGHTEAFF.

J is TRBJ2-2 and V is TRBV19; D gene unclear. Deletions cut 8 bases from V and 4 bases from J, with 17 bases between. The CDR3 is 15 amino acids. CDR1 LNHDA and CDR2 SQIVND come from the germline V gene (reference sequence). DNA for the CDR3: TGTGCCAGTCAACCCCAGCCGGAGAGCACCGGGGAGCTGTTTTTT. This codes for CASQPQPESTGELFF.

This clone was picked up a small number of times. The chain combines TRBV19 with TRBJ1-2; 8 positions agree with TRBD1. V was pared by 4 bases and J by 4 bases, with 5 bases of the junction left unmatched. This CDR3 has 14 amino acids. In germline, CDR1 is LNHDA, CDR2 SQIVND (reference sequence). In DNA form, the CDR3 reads TGTGCCAGTAGTACGACAGGGGTAACCTATGGCTACACCTTC. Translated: CASSTTGVTYGYTF.

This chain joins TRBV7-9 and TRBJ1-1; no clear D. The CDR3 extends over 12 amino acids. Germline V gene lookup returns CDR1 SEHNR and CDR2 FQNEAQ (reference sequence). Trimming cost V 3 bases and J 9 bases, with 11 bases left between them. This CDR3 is CASSFTGEKAFF. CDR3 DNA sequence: TGTGCCAGCAGCTTCACGGGAGAAAAAGCTTTCTTT.